This T cell receptor (beta chain) was obtained from a study of memory CD4+ T cells and cytomegalovirus serostatus. Study-level points and caveats: Of 150 to 200 reported CMV TCRbeta sequences, 60 to 85 were found in memory CD4+ repertoires.

TCRdb keeps only in-frame clones here, not all; method: immunoSEQ multiplex PCR. The sample has some 26,000 clones; 75% to 80% are singletons. Germline V lookup: CDR1 SGHTA, CDR2 FQGNSA. Trimming stripped 2 bases from V and 1 base from J, with 12 bases between. CDR3 length equals 15 residues. The sort gate was single viable CD3+CD4+CD8-CD45RO+ cells for memory CD4+ T cells. Total CD4+ T cells were enriched by CD4 positive selection. Concerning this clone: Antigen specificity is unknown.

The V and J genes are TRBV7-2 and TRBJ2-7; D may be TRBD2 (6 bases). The sequenced sample was memory CD4+ T cells from blood. This receptor was taken from an adult in good health and CMV-seronegative. The CDR3 nucleotides are TGTGCCAGCAGCTTAAGTGCGGGGAAATCCTACGAGCAGTACTTC. This gives the protein CASSLSAGKSYEQYF.